This T cell receptor (beta chain) was found in a study of cytomegalovirus exposure and HLA in healthy donors. This clone was seen a single time. The donors were healthy bone marrow donors. Researchers ran the PCR with 60 Vbeta and 13 Jbeta primers. Assay used: immunoSEQ multiplex PCR; TCRdb lists only in-frame clones, some missing. The table has 130,000 or so clones, over 65% seen once. V lost 0 bases, J lost 5 bases, and 7 bases lay in between. The CDR3 runs to 14 residues. CDR1 is PRHDT and CDR2 is FYEKMQ in the germline V gene (reference sequence). The gene calls are TRBV13 and TRBJ2-2, with no clear D. The clonotype comes from a man between 18 and 35 years old in good health and CMV-seropositive. Sample: PBMCs. The DNA of the CDR3 is TGTGCCAGCAGCTTAGGGGGCGAAACCGGGGAGCTGTTTTTT. It translates to CASSLGGETGELFF.